These T cell receptor beta chains were read from a single sample in a study of cytomegalovirus exposure and HLA in healthy donors. Here immunoSEQ multiplex PCR was the method, and the copy in TCRdb shows in-frame clones only, minus some. The sample consists of almost 200,000 clones, about three quarters of them appearing once. Material: PBMCs. The source is a woman in her 30s in good health and CMV-seronegative. The CDR3 runs from the conserved cysteine through the conserved F or W. D genes are given only for firm matches. Where a row states a size, it is once, few, many or the class of an expanded clone; other rows omit it.

TRBV7-9	TRBD2	NA	TRBJ2-7	CASSRTSGSYEQYF	TGTGCCAGCAGCCGGACTAGCGGGAGCTACGAGCAGTACTTC
TRBV7-3	TRBD1	NA	TRBJ1-1	CASSFSAGGLNTEAFF	TGTGCCAGCAGCTTTAGCGCAGGGGGCTTGAACACTGAAGCTTTCTTT
TRBV29-1	TRBD2	NA	TRBJ2-1	CSVEQYVRGSLAGINEQFF	TGCAGCGTTGAACAGTATGTCAGGGGTTCCCTAGCGGGAATTAATGAGCAGTTCTTC
TRBV19	NA	NA	TRBJ2-1	CASRIGRNEQFF	TGTGCCAGTAGAATTGGGAGGAATGAGCAGTTCTTC
TRBV2	TRBD1	NA	TRBJ2-1	CASTGTAIYNEQFF	TGTGCCAGCACCGGGACAGCTATCTACAATGAGCAGTTCTTC
TRBV11-3	TRBD1	NA	TRBJ2-2	CASSARDRNTGELFF	TGTGCCAGCAGCGCCCGGGACAGGAACACCGGGGAGCTGTTTTTT
TRBV7-2	NA	NA	TRBJ2-5	CASSPGMKETQYF	TGTGCCAGCAGCCCCGGGATGAAAGAGACCCAGTACTTC
TRBV28	NA	few	TRBJ1-5	CASSLSQSNQPQHF	TGTGCCAGCAGTTTATCGCAGAGCAATCAGCCCCAGCATTTT
TRBV2	NA	NA	TRBJ2-1	CASSRGTYNEQFF	TGTGCCAGCTCTCGGGGGACCTACAATGAGCAGTTCTTC
TRBV9	NA	NA	TRBJ2-3	CASSPRGVDTDTQYF	TGTGCCAGCAGCCCCCGCGGGGTAGACACAGATACGCAGTATTTT
TRBV5-5	NA	few	TRBJ1-6	CASSPVELGGSPLHF	TGTGCCAGCAGCCCCGTAGAGTTGGGAGGCTCACCCCTCCACTTT
TRBV7-9	NA	NA	TRBJ2-7	CASSFENRANEQYF	TGTGCCAGCAGCTTTGAGAACAGGGCGAACGAGCAGTACTTC
TRBV6-1	TRBD2	NA	TRBJ2-5	CASSELLAGGPETQYF	TGTGCCAGCAGTGAGTTACTAGCGGGGGGGCCCGAGACCCAGTACTTC
TRBV19	NA	NA	TRBJ2-3	CASSIGSPSTDTQYF	TGTGCCAGTAGTATAGGTTCCCCTAGCACAGATACGCAGTATTTT
TRBV19	TRBD1	few	TRBJ1-1	CASRRTGGEAAEAFF	TGTGCCAGTAGGCGGACAGGGGGAGAAGCGGCTGAAGCTTTCTTT
TRBV10-2	TRBD2	NA	TRBJ2-7	CASRPGLEGFYSYEQYF	TGCGCCAGCAGACCGGGACTAGAGGGGTTCTACTCCTACGAGCAGTACTTC
TRBV6-5	TRBD2	few	TRBJ2-1	CASSLTSGSNEQFF	TGTGCCAGCAGTCTAACTAGCGGGAGCAATGAGCAGTTCTTC
TRBV28	NA	many	TRBJ2-1	CASSPGVNEQFF	TGTGCCAGCAGTCCCGGTGTCAATGAGCAGTTCTTC
TRBV30	NA	NA	TRBJ2-2	CAWSRGGGTGELFF	TGTGCCTGGAGTCGAGGGGGGGGCACCGGGGAGCTGTTTTTT
TRBV11-3	NA	few	TRBJ2-1	CASSLDAAGERHEQFF	TGTGCCAGCAGCTTAGATGCGGCAGGGGAAAGGCATGAGCAGTTCTTC
TRBV5-1	NA	NA	TRBJ1-1	CASTQKYQREGSEAFF	TGCGCCAGCACACAAAAGTATCAAAGGGAGGGTAGTGAAGCTTTCTTT
TRBV6-1	NA	NA	TRBJ1-2	CASSAGRLPNYGYTF	TGTGCCAGCAGTGCCGGGAGGCTCCCCAACTATGGCTACACCTTC
TRBV27	TRBD1	NA	TRBJ2-1	CASSGASRGPEQFF	TGTGCCAGCAGTGGTGCTTCCAGGGGGCCTGAGCAGTTCTTC
TRBV27	TRBD2	NA	TRBJ2-5	CASSSPLAGGPKTQYF	TGTGCCAGCAGTTCTCCACTAGCGGGAGGGCCTAAGACCCAGTACTTC
TRBV5-8	TRBD1	NA	TRBJ2-2	CASSLQGTGGELFF	TGTGCCAGCAGCTTACAGGGGACGGGCGGGGAGCTGTTTTTT
TRBV10-3	NA	NA	TRBJ2-7	CAISDYSYEQYF	TGTGCCATCAGTGACTATTCCTACGAGCAGTACTTC
TRBV7-6	NA	NA	TRBJ2-3	CASSLVSPSRDTQYF	TGTGCCAGCAGCTTAGTATCGCCTAGCAGAGATACGCAGTATTTT
TRBV10-3	TRBD1	NA	TRBJ1-2	CAISGQGYYGYTF	TGTGCCATCAGTGGACAGGGATACTATGGCTACACCTTC
TRBV10-2	TRBD2	NA	TRBJ2-5	CASRERETQYF	TGCGCCAGCAGGGAGCGGGAAACCCAGTACTTC
TRBV27	TRBD1	NA	TRBJ1-5	CASSLIVRDRDQPQHF	TGTGCCAGCAGTTTAATTGTTCGGGACAGGGATCAGCCCCAGCATTTT
TRBV28	TRBD1	NA	TRBJ1-1	CASTSGTGSTEAFF	TGTGCCAGCACCTCGGGGACAGGGTCCACTGAAGCTTTCTTT
TRBV18	TRBD2	NA	TRBJ2-4	CASSPPRLAGRGKNIQYF	TGTGCCAGCTCACCACCTCGGCTAGCGGGAAGGGGGAAAAACATTCAGTACTTC
TRBV30	NA	few	TRBJ1-2	CAWSVGQLYGYTF	TGTGCCTGGAGTGTTGGACAGCTCTATGGCTACACCTTC